These 27 T cell receptor beta chains originate from one sample sequenced in a study of shared clonotypes between healthy human individuals. Repertoires were generated with immunoSEQ multiplex PCR, while TCRdb's copy carries only in-frame clones and drops some. The sample lists about 450,000 clones; about four fifths were seen once. Sequencing was carried out using PBMCs. The receptors stem from a woman aged 40 to 49 in good health. Some clones in this sample may be carry-over from other donors' samples.

The rearrangement uses TRBV6-1 and TRBJ1-5; D gene unclear. V was pared by 5 bases and J by 2 bases, with 10 bases between. The CDR3 is 14 residues long. Germline CDR1 and CDR2: MNHNS and SASEGT. The CDR3: CASSPGTGNQPQHF. The CDR3 bases are TGTGCCAGCAGTCCAGGAACAGGCAATCAGCCCCAGCATTTT.

The chain links TRBV6-1 to TRBJ1-3; D is uncertain. The CDR3 runs to 13 residues. Germline CDR1 MNHNS, CDR2 SASEGT. Trimming pared 5 bases from V and 8 bases from J, leaving 13 bases between. The CDR3 is CASSSQTGYTIYF. In DNA form, the CDR3 reads TGTGCCAGCAGTTCCCAAACGGGGTACACCATATATTTT.

The rearrangement links TRBV7-8 to TRBJ2-7, with D unclear. The length of the CDR3 is 14 residues. CDR1 SGHVS and CDR2 FQNEAQ come from the germline V gene. V was cut by 5 bases and J by 0 bases, with 11 bases left in between. The DNA of the CDR3 is TGTGCCAGCAGCCTGAATGAACCCTCCTACGAGCAGTACTTC. This gives the protein CASSLNEPSYEQYF.

This clone was seen at least ten times. V usage is TRBV28 and J usage is TRBJ1-1, with D unresolved. The V gene lost 6 bases and the J gene lost 1 base, with 12 bases spanning the gap. The CDR3 totals 14 residues. The germline gives CDR1 MDHEN, CDR2 SYDVKM. The CDR3: CASSPPRQNTEAFF. The CDR3 region has the DNA TGTGCCAGCAGCCCCCCTCGACAGAACACTGAAGCTTTCTTT.

J is TRBJ1-5 and V is TRBV6-6; 9 bases line up with TRBD1. The CDR3 consists of 16 residues. Looked up from germline, CDR1 is MNHNY and CDR2 is SVGAGI (reference sequence). V lost 2 bases and J lost 6; bases outside the gene matches: 8. In DNA form, the CDR3 reads TGTGCCAGCAGTTACGGACAGGGGAGAGTGAGTCAGCCCCAGCATTTT. As protein: CASSYGQGRVSQPQHF.

This rearrangement joins TRBV27 to TRBJ1-1, with TRBD1 as a possible D gene (5 bases). Trimming pared 3 bases from V and 1 base from J, leaving 15 bases between. This CDR3 has 16 residues. CDR1 is MNHEY, CDR2 SMNVEV, per germline (reference sequence). CDR3 bases: TGTGCCAGCAGTTTGGCCCCTGGACAAGCGAACACTGAAGCTTTCTTT. Its protein product is CASSLAPGQANTEAFF.

The V and J genes are TRBV7-3 and TRBJ2-6; D is ambiguous. V was trimmed by 5 bases and J by 2 bases, leaving 16 bases between them. Germline CDR1 is SGHTA and CDR2 is FQGTGA. The CDR3 extends over 17 amino acids. The CDR3 coding sequence is TGTGCCAGCAGCCCGCGAGTGGTTAATACTGGGGCCAACGTCCTGACTTTC. It specifies CASSPRVVNTGANVLTF.

J is TRBJ1-1 and V is TRBV7-2; tentatively, D is TRBD1 (5 bases). The germline gives CDR1 SGHTA, CDR2 FQGNSA. The CDR3 extends over 15 amino acids. V lost 0 bases and J lost 0, with 8 bases in between. The CDR3 DNA follows: TGTGCCAGCAGCTTAGCGCCAGGGATGAACACTGAAGCTTTCTTT. Its protein is CASSLAPGMNTEAFF.

This chain uses TRBV4-3 with TRBJ2-5; unclear D gene. This CDR3 has 13 residues. Per the germline V gene, CDR1 is LGHNA and CDR2 is YSLEER. The V gene lost 0 bases and the J gene lost 3 bases, with 5 bases spanning the gap. The CDR3 DNA reads as TGCGCCAGCAGCCAAGATGTCGAAGAGACCCAGTACTTC. Residues: CASSQDVEETQYF.

In its sample, this clone was seen once. The chain employs TRBV6-1 and TRBJ2-1; 8 bases match TRBD2. V was pared by 1 base and J by 7 bases, with 9 bases of the junction left unmatched. This CDR3 has 16 residues. The germline gives CDR1 MNHNS, CDR2 SASEGT. CDR3 sequence reads: CASSEVPAGVGNEQFF. The CDR3 nucleotides read TGTGCCAGCAGTGAAGTCCCAGCGGGAGTGGGGAATGAGCAGTTCTTC.

This clone was observed a handful of times. V is TRBV18 and J is TRBJ2-1; 7 bases agree with TRBD1. The length of the CDR3 is 14 residues. The germline CDR1 and CDR2 sequences are KGHSH and LQKENI. V shed 5 bases and J 4 bases; nucleotides not matched to a gene: 5. As DNA, the CDR3 is TGTGCCAGCTCAACGACAGGGCGTTACAATGAGCAGTTCTTC. Translating it yields CASSTTGRYNEQFF.

The chain employs TRBV30 and TRBJ1-3, with unresolved D. The length of the CDR3 is 14 residues. Germline V gene data show CDR1 as GTSNPN and CDR2 as SVGIG (reference sequence). Between the trimmed V and J ends, which lost 3 bases and 4 bases, there was a span of 13 bases. The CDR3 nucleotides are TGTGCCTGGAGCTCCGACTGGGTAGGAAACACCATATATTTT. Translation: CAWSSDWVGNTIYF.

The rearrangement joins TRBV6-6 to TRBJ2-7; D not certain. Trimming left V 7 bases short and J 7 bases short, with 17 bases between. CDR1 MNHNY and CDR2 SVGAGI come from the germline V gene (reference sequence). The CDR3 runs 13 residues. CDR3 DNA sequence: TGTGCCAGCAACGCACCTTCTAGTGATGAGCAGTACTTC. This sequence encodes CASNAPSSDEQYF.

The V call is TRBV7-8, the J call TRBJ2-1; 7 positions agree with TRBD2. CDR1 is SGHVS and CDR2 is FQNEAQ in the germline V gene. The CDR3 has 18 amino acids. V lost 1 base and J lost 2; bases outside the gene matches: 11. This chain's CDR3 is CASSLGGLGSGAYNEQFF. CDR3 DNA sequence: TGTGCCAGCAGCTTAGGGGGACTGGGAAGCGGGGCCTACAATGAGCAGTTCTTC.

V and J are TRBV19 and TRBJ1-2, with TRBD1 as a possible D gene (5 bases). V was pared by 7 bases and J by 5 bases, with 23 bases between. The CDR3 runs 16 residues. The germline V gene has CDR1 LNHDA and CDR2 SQIVND (reference sequence). Written as DNA, the CDR3 is TGTGCCAGTACCCTAGCAAGGGGAAGAGGCTGGTATGGCTACACCTTC. This translates into CASTLARGRGWYGYTF.

The chain is built from TRBV5-1 and TRBJ2-5, with 8 nucleotides matching TRBD2. CDR1 is SGHRS, CDR2 YFSETQ, per germline. The CDR3 has 14 amino acids. V lost 4 bases to trimming and J lost 5 bases; unmatched junction nucleotides: 7. The CDR3 bases are TGCGCCAGCAGCAACGGGAGGGCCGGGGAGACCCAGTACTTC. Protein: CASSNGRAGETQYF.

V is TRBV10-3 and J is TRBJ2-7, with unresolved D. CDR3 length equals 12 residues. CDR1 and CDR2 (germline): ENHRY, SYGVKD. Between the trimmed V and J ends, which lost 4 bases and 9 bases, there was a span of 13 bases. The CDR3 nucleotides read TGTGCCATCAGTGGGGCGTGGTCAGGGCAGTACTTC. It is translated as CAISGAWSGQYF.

As to this clone: The junction departs from the called germline gene at one end, perhaps through a read error. V usage is TRBV11-2 and J usage is TRBJ1-2, with no clear D. The germline V gene has CDR1 SGHAT and CDR2 FQNNGV. This CDR3 has 14 residues. The CDR3, as DNA: TGTACCAGCAGCTTTAACAGAAATAACTATGGCTACACCTTC. Protein product: CTSSFNRNNYGYTF.

The chain combines TRBV6-5 with TRBJ2-4; D is possibly TRBD1 (5 bases). The CDR3 extends over 12 amino acids. Trimming shortened V by 5 bases and J by 7 bases, and 9 bases separated the two germline ends. Germline V gene sequence: CDR1 MNHEY, CDR2 SVGAGI. The chain's CDR3 is CASSNHRNIQYF. Here the CDR3 DNA reads TGTGCCAGCAGTAATCACAGGAACATTCAGTACTTC.

A word on this clone: Sequence at one end of the junction differs from germline and may be a read error. This rearrangement joins TRBV4-2 to TRBJ1-5; D gene unclear. The V gene's germline CDR1 is LGHNA and CDR2 YNFKEQ. The length of the CDR3 is 13 residues. This CDR3 is CASSQDANQLQHF. The CDR3 DNA reads as TGTGCCAGCAGCCAAGATGCCAATCAGCTCCAGCATTTT.

The chain recombines TRBV5-4 with TRBJ1-5; D is unresolved. Trimming shortened V by 1 base and J by 0 bases, and 8 bases separated the two germline ends. The CDR3 spans 15 residues. Germline CDR1 reads SGHNT; CDR2 reads YYREEE (reference sequence). The DNA of the CDR3 is TGTGCCAGCAGCTTGTGGCAGAGTAGCAATCAGCCCCAGCATTTT. Amino acid sequence: CASSLWQSSNQPQHF. Combining the CDR3 with reference TRBV5-4 and TRBJ1-5 gives the whole variable domain ETGVTQSPTHLIKTRGQQVTLRCSSQSGHNTVSWYQQALGQGPQFIFQYYREEENGRGNFPPRFSGLQFPNYSSELNVNALELDDSALYLCASSLWQSSNQPQHFGDGTRLSIL.

The rearrangement uses TRBV11-2 and TRBJ2-7; 7 nucleotides agree with TRBD2. Germline CDR1 is SGHAT and CDR2 is FQNNGV. The V segment lost 2 bases and the J segment 4 bases; nucleotides outside the gene matches: 8. The CDR3 extends over 15 amino acids. The CDR3 DNA reads TGTGCCAGCAGCTTAAGACTAGCAGGATTTTACGAGCAGTACTTC. It is translated as CASSLRLAGFYEQYF.

The table lists this clone with a few counts. One junction end does not reproduce the germline sequence, and a read error may be involved. The rearrangement uses TRBV28 and TRBJ1-4; a weak D match, TRBD1 (5 bases). Germline CDR1 MDHEN, CDR2 SYDVKM. The CDR3 has 13 amino acids. The CDR3: CACSSPDRKKLFF. The CDR3 DNA is TGTGCCTGCAGTTCACCTGACAGAAAAAAACTGTTTTTT.

J is TRBJ2-5 and V is TRBV5-5; 14 nucleotides agree with TRBD2. Germline CDR1 SGHKS, CDR2 YYEKEE (reference sequence). Trimming cost V 0 bases and J 5 bases; bases outside gene matches: 6. This CDR3 spans 17 amino acids. CDR3 sequence (DNA): TGTGCCAGCAGCTTGGGACTAGCGGGAGGGCCGATGGAGACCCAGTACTTC. The encoded protein is CASSLGLAGGPMETQYF.

This chain connects TRBV5-4 to TRBJ2-1, with D maybe TRBD1 (5 bases). Germline values: CDR1 SGHNT, CDR2 YYREEE (reference sequence). This CDR3 contains 13 residues. Trimming took 1 base from V and 8 from J, leaving 10 bases between them. CDR3 sequence: CASSLSGRDEQFF. The CDR3 coding sequence is TGTGCCAGCAGCTTGTCTGGCAGGGATGAGCAGTTCTTC.

The V call is TRBV18, the J call TRBJ2-5, with TRBD2 matching over 10 bases. This CDR3 comprises 16 residues. The V gene end was trimmed by 5 bases and the J gene end by 3 bases; junction bases not matched to a gene: 9. The germline gives CDR1 KGHSH, CDR2 LQKENI. The CDR3, as DNA: TGTGCCAGCTCAAGCCAGGTGGGGACTAGCGAAGAGACCCAGTACTTC. Translation gives CASSSQVGTSEETQYF.

This chain links TRBV29-1 with TRBJ1-1, with D unresolved. CDR1 SQVTM and CDR2 ANQGSEA come from the germline V gene. The V and J ends lost 7 bases and 2 bases respectively, with 14 bases between them. This CDR3 has 13 amino acids. The CDR3 DNA reads as TGCAGCGGTCGACTCCGGGGAAACACTGAAGCTTTCTTT. Translation gives CSGRLRGNTEAFF.